These 24 T cell receptor beta chains originate from one sample sequenced in a study of cytomegalovirus exposure and HLA in healthy donors. 60 Vbeta and 13 Jbeta primers were used in PCR. Repertoires were generated with immunoSEQ multiplex PCR, while TCRdb's copy carries only in-frame clones and drops some. This sample carries around 200,000 clones, 80% to 90% of them seen once, and the ten largest clones take 1% to 1.5%. The specimen was PBMCs. The receptors originated from a girl aged 2 to 10 in good health and CMV-seropositive.

The chain has TRBV15 and TRBJ1-1; possible D gene TRBD1, 5 bases. Trimming shortened V by 3 bases and J by 1 base, and 15 bases separated the two germline ends. From germline, CDR1 is LNHNV and CDR2 YYDKDF (reference sequence). This CDR3 is 16 amino acids long. The CDR3 region is CATSSDLTVRNTEAFF. The CDR3 DNA follows: TGTGCCACCAGCAGCGATCTGACAGTGCGGAACACTGAAGCTTTCTTT. Filled out from reference TRBV15 and TRBJ1-1, the complete variable domain reads DAMVIQNPRYQVTQFGKPVTLSCSQTLNHNVMYWYQQKSSQAPKLLFHYYDKDFNNEADTPDNFQSRRPNTSFCFLDIRSPGLGDTAMYLCATSSDLTVRNTEAFFGQGTRLTVV.

The J gene is TRBJ2-3, the V gene TRBV2; 7 positions match TRBD2. CDR1 and CDR2 (germline): SNHLY, FYNNEI. V gave up 6 bases and J gave up 0 bases; unmatched junction bases: 9. The CDR3 contains 16 residues. The CDR3 here is CASREGPGRSTDTQYF. The CDR3 coding sequence is TGTGCCAGCAGGGAGGGTCCCGGGAGGAGCACAGATACGCAGTATTTT.

The CDR3 protein is CAWMGLAGRENIQYF. CDR3 in DNA: TGTGCCTGGATGGGACTAGCGGGAAGGGAAAACATTCAGTACTTC. The chain joins TRBV30 to TRBJ2-4, with TRBD2 identical over 13 bases. CDR1 is GTSNPN, CDR2 SVGIG, per germline (reference sequence). The trim removed 4 bases at V and 5 bases at J, leaving 5 bases unmatched. CDR3 length: 15 amino acids.

In its sample, this clone was seen once. J is TRBJ2-3 and V is TRBV28, with D maybe TRBD2 (6 bases). V was shortened by 7 bases and J by 7 bases, with 21 bases between the two germline ends. This CDR3 has 15 residues. The V gene's germline CDR1 is MDHEN and CDR2 SYDVKM. The CDR3 is CASTKGIASANTQYF. The CDR3 DNA reads TGTGCCAGCACCAAGGGGATTGCTAGCGCTAATACGCAGTATTTT. Together with reference TRBV28 and TRBJ2-3, the CDR3 gives the full variable domain: DVKVTQSSRYLVKRTGEKVFLECVQDMDHENMFWYRQDPGLGLRLIYFSYDVKMKEKGDIPEGYSVSREKKERFSLILESASTNQTSMYLCASTKGIASANTQYFGPGTRLTVL.

The rearrangement joins TRBV9 to TRBJ2-2; 7 nucleotides line up with TRBD2. CDR1 SGDLS and CDR2 YYNGEE come from the germline V gene. CDR3 length: 16 amino acids. Trimming at V came to 0 bases and at J to 0 bases, leaving 2 bases not matched to a gene. In DNA form, the CDR3 reads TGTGCCAGCAGCGTAGGGGGGGGGACGAACACCGGGGAGCTGTTTTTT. Translation: CASSVGGGTNTGELFF.

CDR3 sequence reads: CASRLTGLAVNEQYF. CDR3 coding DNA: TGTGCCAGCAGACTAACGGGACTAGCAGTAAACGAGCAGTACTTC. The chain combines TRBV13 with TRBJ2-7; 9 bases match TRBD2. Looked up from germline, CDR1 is PRHDT and CDR2 is FYEKMQ (reference sequence). The CDR3 covers 15 residues. V lost 6 bases to trimming and J lost 5 bases; unmatched junction nucleotides: 11.

The chain carries TRBV7-3 and TRBJ1-2, with D possibly TRBD1 on 6 matching bases. Trimming took 4 bases from V and 6 from J, leaving 12 bases between them. CDR3 length: 13 residues. CDR1 is SGHTA, CDR2 FQGTGA, per germline. The CDR3 nucleotides read TGTGCCAGCAGCTCACAGGGTTTGGATGGCTACACCTTC. Its protein is CASSSQGLDGYTF.

The chain uses TRBV19 and TRBJ1-2, with 9 bases that match TRBD1. The germline V gene encodes CDR1 LNHDA and CDR2 SQIVND (reference sequence). V lost 5 bases to trimming and J lost 3 bases; unmatched junction nucleotides: 13. The CDR3 spans 17 residues. The CDR3 is CASSPWAGDRADYGYTF. The CDR3 coding sequence is TGTGCCAGTAGTCCCTGGGCGGGGGACAGGGCTGACTATGGCTACACCTTC.

This clone was counted a few times. The V call is TRBV2, the J call TRBJ2-6; 7 nucleotides agree with TRBD1. After removal of 8 bases from V and 2 bases from J, the junction contained 9 bases not matched to a gene. CDR3 size: 16 residues. Per germline, CDR1 SNHLY and CDR2 FYNNEI. DNA of the CDR3: TGTGCCAGCTTAGGGACAGAGCCTCCTGGGGCCAACGTCCTGACTTTC. Translation: CASLGTEPPGANVLTF.

This clone was seen a handful of times. The chain employs TRBV6-5 and TRBJ1-5; 7 bases align to TRBD1. The junction had 0 bases not matched to a gene; V was cut back by 0 bases and J by 4 bases. The CDR3 covers 14 residues. From germline, CDR1 is MNHEY and CDR2 SVGAGI. Written as DNA, the CDR3 is TGTGCCAGCAGTTACTCGGACAGGAATCAGCCCCAGCATTTT. Protein sequence: CASSYSDRNQPQHF.

The chain uses TRBV10-3 and TRBJ1-1, with a possible D match to TRBD1 (5 bases). CDR1 and CDR2 (germline): ENHRY, SYGVKD. The CDR3 length is 14 residues. Deletions cut 2 bases from V and 1 base from J, with 8 bases between. Here the CDR3 reads CAISEGTGNTEAFF. CDR3 DNA: TGTGCCATCAGTGAGGGAACAGGGAACACTGAAGCTTTCTTT.

The CDR3 nucleotides are TGTGCCAGCAGCCGACTTAGCCTAGCGAGGGAAGATACGCAGTATTTT. It is translated as CASSRLSLAREDTQYF. The genes are TRBV27 and TRBJ2-3; D possibly corresponds to TRBD2 (6 bases). The germline gives CDR1 MNHEY, CDR2 SMNVEV (reference sequence). This CDR3 is 16 amino acids long. V lost 6 bases and J lost 5, with 21 bases in between.

This rearrangement joins TRBV30 to TRBJ2-3; TRBD2 aligns across 13 bases. The germline V gene has CDR1 GTSNPN and CDR2 SVGIG (reference sequence). With 5 bases clipped from V and 4 bases from J, the junction kept 9 bases outside the gene matches. The CDR3 has 16 amino acids. CDR3 in amino acids: CAWGPTSGRIADTQYF. DNA of the CDR3: TGTGCCTGGGGACCGACTAGCGGGAGGATCGCAGATACGCAGTATTTT.

The V and J genes are TRBV13 and TRBJ2-3, with 11 nucleotides matching TRBD2. The CDR3 is 18 residues long. Germline loops: CDR1 PRHDT, CDR2 FYEKMQ (reference sequence). The V and J ends lost 6 bases and 5 bases, in that order; junction bases with no gene match: 16. The CDR3 reads CASSPRPSSGRRGDTQYF. The DNA of the CDR3 is TGTGCCAGCAGTCCACGGCCGTCTAGCGGGAGGCGGGGAGATACGCAGTATTTT.

The chain recombines TRBV11-3 with TRBJ2-1, with TRBD2 matching 14 bases. This CDR3 spans 16 amino acids. The trim removed 4 bases at V and 5 bases at J, leaving 4 bases unmatched. Per the germline V gene, CDR1 is SGHNT and CDR2 is YENEEA. The CDR3 spells CASSSGLAGANNEQFF. In nucleotides, the CDR3 is TGTGCCAGCAGCTCGGGACTAGCGGGAGCCAACAATGAGCAGTTCTTC.

The chain couples TRBV28 to TRBJ2-4, with 9 bases identical to TRBD1. The V gene's germline CDR1 is MDHEN and CDR2 SYDVKM. This CDR3 has 15 residues. Trimming removed 4 bases from V and 6 bases from J; junction bases left unmatched: 7. CDR3 protein: CASSSQGARINIQYF. The CDR3, as DNA: TGTGCCAGCAGTTCACAGGGGGCGCGAATAAACATTCAGTACTTC.

This chain joins TRBV6-5 and TRBJ2-1; a possible D gene is TRBD1 (7 bases). The V end lost 4 bases, the J end lost 6 bases, and 10 bases lay between the germline ends. The length of the CDR3 is 13 residues. Per the germline V gene, CDR1 is MNHEY and CDR2 is SVGAGI. CDR3 in DNA: TGTGCCAGCAGTTCAGGGGGGCTCAATGAGCAGTTCTTC. Translated, it gives CASSSGGLNEQFF.

This clone showed up just once. The chain carries TRBV5-4 and TRBJ2-7, with D perhaps matching TRBD1 (5 bases). Germline CDR1 SGHNT, CDR2 YYREEE (reference sequence). The CDR3 has 14 residues. Trimming pared 0 bases from V and 3 bases from J, leaving 10 bases between. CDR3 bases: TGTGCCAGCAGCTTGGCTGGACACCTCTACGAGCAGTACTTC. Amino acids: CASSLAGHLYEQYF.

The table lists this clone with a count of one. This chain connects TRBV5-1 to TRBJ1-3; 9 nucleotides agree with TRBD1. Trimming removed 0 bases from V and 8 bases from J; junction bases left unmatched: 6. CDR1 and CDR2 from the germline V gene are SGHRS and YFSETQ. The length of the CDR3 is 15 residues. Here the CDR3 reads CASSLAGTGSDTIYF. The DNA for the CDR3 is TGCGCCAGCAGCTTGGCCGGGACAGGGTCAGACACCATATATTTT.

The rearrangement links TRBV30 to TRBJ2-7, with D possibly matching TRBD1 (6 bases). The CDR3 is 13 amino acids. CDR1 and CDR2 from the germline V gene are GTSNPN and SVGIG (reference sequence). The V gene lost 7 bases and the J gene lost 3 bases, with 16 bases spanning the gap. The CDR3 sequence: CALHRVTGYEQYF. CDR3 bases: TGTGCCTTACACAGGGTAACTGGCTACGAGCAGTACTTC. Complete variable domain (other parts from reference TRBV30 and TRBJ2-7): SQTIHQWPATLVQPVGSPLSLECTVEGTSNPNLYWYRQAAGRGLQLLFYSVGIGQISSEVPQNLSASRPQDRQFILSSKKLLLSDSGFYLCALHRVTGYEQYFGPGTRLTVT.

The rearrangement joins TRBV10-1 to TRBJ2-3, with D possibly TRBD1 on 7 matching bases. Trimming stripped 4 bases from V and 0 bases from J, with 11 bases between. The CDR3 consists of 15 residues. Germline lookup yields CDR1 WNHNN and CDR2 SYGVQD (reference sequence). The CDR3 DNA is TGCGCCAGCAGTGCCAGGGGGGTGAGCACAGATACGCAGTATTTT. Its protein is CASSARGVSTDTQYF.

This chain links TRBV4-2 with TRBJ2-3, with 8 bases lining up with TRBD1. CDR3 size: 13 residues. Trimming at V came to 6 bases and at J to 4 bases, leaving 3 bases not matched to a gene. Germline CDR1 and CDR2: LGHNA and YNFKEQ. The CDR3 loop reads CASRDRDPDTQYF. In DNA, the CDR3 is TGTGCCAGCAGGGACAGGGATCCAGATACGCAGTATTTT.

This sequence joins TRBV28 and TRBJ1-1, with no clear D. V was trimmed by 2 bases and J by 1 base, leaving 14 bases between them. The CDR3 runs 16 residues. CDR1 is MDHEN and CDR2 is SYDVKM in the germline V gene. CDR3 residues: CASSLDPSRENTEAFF. CDR3 nucleotide sequence: TGTGCCAGCAGTTTAGACCCCAGCCGGGAGAACACTGAAGCTTTCTTT.

The rearrangement uses TRBV9 and TRBJ2-3; D might be TRBD1 (5 bases). Germline CDR1 SGDLS, CDR2 YYNGEE. Trimming removed 0 bases at V and 0 bases at J, with 14 bases between. CDR3 length: 17 residues. The CDR3 is CASSVAGAGLSTDTQYF. The DNA for the CDR3 is TGTGCCAGCAGCGTAGCTGGGGCAGGGTTAAGCACAGATACGCAGTATTTT.